The present T cell receptor beta chain was sequenced within a study of technical replicates of blood from a handful of donors. Assay used: immunoSEQ multiplex PCR; TCRdb lists only in-frame clones, some missing. The sample yields 75,000 to 95,000 clones, approximately 95% seen once. V gave up 4 bases and J gave up 4 bases, with 12 bases separating them. Germline V gene lookup returns CDR1 SGHNT and CDR2 YYREEE (reference sequence). The CDR3 length is 13 residues. The source of this sequence is a human donor in good health. V and J are TRBV5-4 and TRBJ2-7, with TRBD1 as a possible D gene (6 bases). Sequencing was done on a sample of T cells isolated from PBMCs. The CDR3 nucleotides read TGTGCCAGCAGCCCCAATACAGGGTACGAGCAGTACTTC. Protein: CASSPNTGYEQYF.